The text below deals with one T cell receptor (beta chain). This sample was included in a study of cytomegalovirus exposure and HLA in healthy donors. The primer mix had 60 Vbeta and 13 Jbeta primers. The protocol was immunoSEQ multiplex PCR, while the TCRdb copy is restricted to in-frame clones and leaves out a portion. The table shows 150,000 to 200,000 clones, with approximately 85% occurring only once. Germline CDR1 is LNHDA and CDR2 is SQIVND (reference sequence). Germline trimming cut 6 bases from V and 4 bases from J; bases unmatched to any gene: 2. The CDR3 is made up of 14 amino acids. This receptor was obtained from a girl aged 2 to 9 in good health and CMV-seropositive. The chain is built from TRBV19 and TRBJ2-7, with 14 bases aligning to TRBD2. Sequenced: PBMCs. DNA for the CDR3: TGTGCCAGTAGGGGACTAGCGGGAGCATACGAGCAGTACTTC. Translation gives CASRGLAGAYEQYF.